A selection of T cell receptor beta chains follows, all from one sample in a study of CD8 T cells in ankylosing spondylitis. TCRdb called the 5' RACE reads again in MiXCR, with one record for every CDR3 protein. This table has 200,000 to 300,000 distinct CDR3 sequences, roughly 32% appearing once. Sequenced material: blood, either unsorted or a sorted T cell fraction (not recorded which). These receptor sequences come from a male donor with ankylosing spondylitis or in good health (not recorded which). CDR3s include the opening cysteine and the closing phenylalanine or tryptophan. Each record gives: V gene, D gene, J gene, clone size, CDR3 protein, CDR3 DNA. D genes are given only for firm matches. For some rows the clone size is stated as once, few or many, or as a class when expanded; others skip it.

>TRBV20-1|TRBD2|TRBJ2-1|.
CSARDEVAGEVQFF
TGCAGTGCTAGAGATGAGGTAGCGGGGGAGGTGCAGTTCTTC
>TRBV20-1|.|TRBJ2-5|few
CSGRSQETQYF
TGCAGTGGAAGAAGCCAAGAGACCCAGTACTTC
>TRBV11-2|TRBD1|TRBJ2-7|few
CASSPKQGAPSTEQYF
TGTGCCAGCAGCCCAAAACAGGGGGCCCCCTCAACCGAGCAGTACTTC
>TRBV29-1|.|TRBJ1-2|many
CSASPQRGSSGYTF
TGCAGCGCCAGCCCCCAGAGGGGATCGAGCGGCTACACCTTC
>TRBV25-1|.|TRBJ2-1|.
CASSELHEQFF
TGTGCCAGCAGTGAATTACATGAGCAGTTCTTC
>TRBV29-1|TRBD1|TRBJ2-5|few
CSVDDRGRGQETQYF
TGCAGCGTTGATGACAGGGGGCGCGGACAAGAGACCCAGTACTTC
>TRBV5-1|TRBD2|TRBJ2-7|.
CASSLAKRGDSYEQYF
TGCGCCAGCAGCTTGGCCAAGCGGGGGGACTCCTACGAGCAGTACTTC
>TRBV12-3/TRBV12-4|.|TRBJ2-1|.
CASSLHRQGTHEQFF
TGTGCCAGCAGTTTACATCGGCAGGGTACTCATGAGCAGTTCTTC
>TRBV3-1|.|TRBJ2-5|.
CASSQNRGGRWTQYF
TGTGCCAGCAGCCAAAACCGAGGTGGCCGATGGACCCAGTACTTC
>TRBV25-1|TRBD2|TRBJ2-1|few
CASTLAGGLGEQFF
TGTGCCAGCACGTTAGCGGGGGGGCTGGGCGAGCAGTTCTTC
>TRBV6-1|.|TRBJ2-3|.
CASRAGRETDTQYF
TGTGCCAGCAGGGCGGGGAGAGAAACAGATACGCAGTATTTT
>TRBV20-1|TRBD2|TRBJ2-1|.
CSAIKAAGGYNEQFF
TGCAGTGCCATAAAAGCGGCGGGGGGTTACAATGAGCAGTTCTTC